A selection of T cell receptor beta chains follows, all from one sample in a study of T cell clonotyping in hematopoietic cell transplantation. Assay: immunoSEQ multiplex PCR; the TCRdb copy retains only in-frame clones and omits some. The repertoire holds about 16,000 clones, with roughly nine tenths as singletons. The sample taken for sequencing was peripheral blood mononuclear cells. These receptors all stem from a middle-aged man in good health. Some clones in this sample may be carry-over from other donors' samples. Both conserved end residues are part of each CDR3. A D gene is named only where the DNA matches it firmly. Some rows mark clone size as missing; the rest say once, few, many or name a class of expanded clone.

CDR3 protein: CASSDTVYETQYF
CDR3 DNA: TGTGCCAGCAGCGACACTGTGTATGAGACCCAGTACTTC
D gene: NA
clone size: NA
J gene: TRBJ2-5
V gene: TRBV5-4

CDR3 protein: CASSLGQSQETQYF
CDR3 DNA: TGTGCCAGCAGCCTGGGACAGAGCCAAGAGACCCAGTACTTC
D gene: TRBD1
clone size: once
J gene: TRBJ2-5
V gene: TRBV7-2

CDR3 protein: CASSVTGNTEAFF
CDR3 DNA: TGTGCCAGCAGCGTCACAGGGAACACTGAAGCTTTCTTT
D gene: NA
clone size: NA
J gene: TRBJ1-1
V gene: TRBV7-3

CDR3 protein: CASSARQGSYEQYF
CDR3 DNA: TGCGCCAGCAGCGCTCGACAGGGCTCCTACGAGCAGTACTTC
D gene: TRBD1
clone size: once
J gene: TRBJ2-7
V gene: TRBV5-1

CDR3 protein: CASSIDPRDQPQHF
CDR3 DNA: TGTGCCAGTAGTATAGATCCCAGGGATCAGCCCCAGCATTTT
D gene: NA
clone size: NA
J gene: TRBJ1-5
V gene: TRBV19

CDR3 protein: CASSLGGMGRMNTEAFF
CDR3 DNA: TGTGCCAGCAGCTTAGGGGGGATGGGACGGATGAACACTGAAGCTTTCTTT
D gene: NA
clone size: once
J gene: TRBJ1-1
V gene: TRBV11-3

CDR3 protein: CASSLYGLAHTDTQYF
CDR3 DNA: TGTGCCAGCAGTTTATACGGACTCGCCCATACAGATACGCAGTATTTT
D gene: NA
clone size: NA
J gene: TRBJ2-3
V gene: TRBV28

CDR3 protein: CASSLISGTGNTIYF
CDR3 DNA: TGTGCCAGCAGCTTAATTTCAGGGACTGGAAACACCATATATTTT
D gene: NA
clone size: NA
J gene: TRBJ1-3
V gene: TRBV11-3

CDR3 protein: CAISGEEQSQFF
CDR3 DNA: TGTGCCATCAGTGGGGAAGAACAATCGCAGTTCTTT
D gene: NA
clone size: NA
J gene: TRBJ1-1
V gene: TRBV10-3

CDR3 protein: CASSKDSSYEQYF
CDR3 DNA: TGTGCCAGCAGCAAGGACAGCTCCTACGAGCAGTACTTC
D gene: NA
clone size: NA
J gene: TRBJ2-7
V gene: TRBV7-8

CDR3 protein: CASRSTFSSYEQYF
CDR3 DNA: TGTGCCAGCAGGTCAACCTTCAGCTCCTACGAGCAGTACTTC
D gene: NA
clone size: NA
J gene: TRBJ2-7
V gene: TRBV6-1